This T cell receptor (beta chain) originates from a study of cytomegalovirus exposure and HLA in healthy donors. Study information: Falling in the Caucasian-associated ancestry cluster were about 83% of around 370 genotyped donors.

General study results and limits: In the analysis, some V segments, TRBV6-2 and TRBV6-3 included, were excluded as indistinguishable. According to a later analysis, donors in an Asian-associated ancestry cluster reportedly had fewer N-insertions than the approximately 730-donor mean.

CDR3 length equals 15 residues. Trimming shortened V by 3 bases and J by 1 base, and 12 bases separated the two germline ends. The germline CDR1 and CDR2 sequences are WNHNN and SYGVQD (reference sequence). About this clone itself: The antigen remains undetermined.

13 Jbeta primers and 60 Vbeta primers were used for the PCR. TCRdb keeps only in-frame clones here, not all; method: immunoSEQ multiplex PCR. Of some 140,000 clones listed, roughly three quarters are singletons. The sample comprised PBMCs. The origin of this receptor is a woman aged 55-69 years in good health and CMV-seronegative. The rearrangement links TRBV10-1 to TRBJ2-5; no clear D. The CDR3 DNA is TGCGCCAGCAGTGATGCCGGAGTAGGCCAAGAGACCCAGTACTTC. Translated, it gives CASSDAGVGQETQYF.